This T cell receptor (beta chain) was retrieved from a study of early T cells in non-severe SARS-CoV-2 infection. Study at large: Bulk RNA taken from unsorted whole blood was sequenced, leaving chains unpaired.

Findings of the study overall: There was a bias toward anti-spike CD8 responses in VDJdb matching, which missed private and CD4 specificities.

The CDR3 consists of 14 residues. Germline CDR1 is DFQATT and CDR2 is SNEGSKA (reference sequence). Germline trimming cut 3 bases from V and 8 bases from J; bases unmatched to any gene: 6. Remarks on this clonotype: No antigen is known for it.

From the 5' RACE reads, TCRdb called clonotypes with MiXCR, one entry per CDR3 protein. The sample holds about 80,000 distinct CDR3 sequences, roughly 13% seen once. The receptor was derived from an adult who was a healthcare worker with PCR-confirmed SARS-CoV-2 infection or an uninfected control (not recorded which). Sequenced: whole blood. The chain joins TRBV20-1 to TRBJ1-6, with 8 bases identical to TRBD1. Here the CDR3 DNA reads TGCAGTGCTAGGGTAGGACAGGGAGATTCACCCCTCCACTTT. The encoded protein is CSARVGQGDSPLHF.